The present TCR beta chain was sequenced within a study of shared clonotypes between healthy human individuals. The study's findings and limits: Non-shared clonotypes showed lower generation probabilities than clonotypes common to all four donors.

Memory CD4+ cells were the fraction left after CD45RA+ naive selection. Only in-frame clones appear in the TCRdb table, and some are missing; sequencing was by immunoSEQ multiplex PCR. The table records 850,000 to 1,200,000 clones, roughly 75% of them present only once. With regard to this clone: Antigen specificity is unknown.

The sequenced material came from memory CD4+ T cells sorted from blood. Noted subset: CD45RA-negative fraction. The source is a man aged 18-30 years in good health.

The CDR3 DNA is TGTGCCAGCAGTGACGTCGCTGAGCAGTTCTTC. Translation gives CASSDVAEQFF. This chain links TRBV2 with TRBJ2-1; no clear D gene. The V and J ends lost 3 bases and 9 bases respectively, with 6 bases between them. The CDR3 is 11 residues long. Germline assignment: CDR1 SNHLY and CDR2 FYNNEI.